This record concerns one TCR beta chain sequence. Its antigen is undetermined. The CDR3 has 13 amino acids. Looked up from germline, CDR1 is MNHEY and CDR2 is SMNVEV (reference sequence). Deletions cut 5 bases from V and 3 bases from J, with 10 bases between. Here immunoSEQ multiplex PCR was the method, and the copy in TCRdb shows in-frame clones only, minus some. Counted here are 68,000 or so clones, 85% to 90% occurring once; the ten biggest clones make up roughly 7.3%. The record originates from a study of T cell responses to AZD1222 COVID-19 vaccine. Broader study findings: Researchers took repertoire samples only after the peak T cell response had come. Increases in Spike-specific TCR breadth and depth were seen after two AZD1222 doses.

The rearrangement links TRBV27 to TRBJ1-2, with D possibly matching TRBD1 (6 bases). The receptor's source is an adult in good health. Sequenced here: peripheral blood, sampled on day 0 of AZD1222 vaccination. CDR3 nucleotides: TGTGCCAGCAGTGCACAGGGATACTATGGCTACACCTTC. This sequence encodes CASSAQGYYGYTF.